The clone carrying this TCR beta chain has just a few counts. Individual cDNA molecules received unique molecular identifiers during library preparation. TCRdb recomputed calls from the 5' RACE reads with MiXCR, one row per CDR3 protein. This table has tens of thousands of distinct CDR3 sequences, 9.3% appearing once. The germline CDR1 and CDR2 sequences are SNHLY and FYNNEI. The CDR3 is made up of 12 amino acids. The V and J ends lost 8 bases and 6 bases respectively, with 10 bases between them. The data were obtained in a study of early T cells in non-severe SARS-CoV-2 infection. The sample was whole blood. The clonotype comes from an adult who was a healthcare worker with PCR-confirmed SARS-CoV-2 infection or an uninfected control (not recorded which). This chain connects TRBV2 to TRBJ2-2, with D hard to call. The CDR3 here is CASVKFPGELFF. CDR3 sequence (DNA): TGTGCCAGCGTAAAGTTTCCCGGGGAGCTGTTTTTT.